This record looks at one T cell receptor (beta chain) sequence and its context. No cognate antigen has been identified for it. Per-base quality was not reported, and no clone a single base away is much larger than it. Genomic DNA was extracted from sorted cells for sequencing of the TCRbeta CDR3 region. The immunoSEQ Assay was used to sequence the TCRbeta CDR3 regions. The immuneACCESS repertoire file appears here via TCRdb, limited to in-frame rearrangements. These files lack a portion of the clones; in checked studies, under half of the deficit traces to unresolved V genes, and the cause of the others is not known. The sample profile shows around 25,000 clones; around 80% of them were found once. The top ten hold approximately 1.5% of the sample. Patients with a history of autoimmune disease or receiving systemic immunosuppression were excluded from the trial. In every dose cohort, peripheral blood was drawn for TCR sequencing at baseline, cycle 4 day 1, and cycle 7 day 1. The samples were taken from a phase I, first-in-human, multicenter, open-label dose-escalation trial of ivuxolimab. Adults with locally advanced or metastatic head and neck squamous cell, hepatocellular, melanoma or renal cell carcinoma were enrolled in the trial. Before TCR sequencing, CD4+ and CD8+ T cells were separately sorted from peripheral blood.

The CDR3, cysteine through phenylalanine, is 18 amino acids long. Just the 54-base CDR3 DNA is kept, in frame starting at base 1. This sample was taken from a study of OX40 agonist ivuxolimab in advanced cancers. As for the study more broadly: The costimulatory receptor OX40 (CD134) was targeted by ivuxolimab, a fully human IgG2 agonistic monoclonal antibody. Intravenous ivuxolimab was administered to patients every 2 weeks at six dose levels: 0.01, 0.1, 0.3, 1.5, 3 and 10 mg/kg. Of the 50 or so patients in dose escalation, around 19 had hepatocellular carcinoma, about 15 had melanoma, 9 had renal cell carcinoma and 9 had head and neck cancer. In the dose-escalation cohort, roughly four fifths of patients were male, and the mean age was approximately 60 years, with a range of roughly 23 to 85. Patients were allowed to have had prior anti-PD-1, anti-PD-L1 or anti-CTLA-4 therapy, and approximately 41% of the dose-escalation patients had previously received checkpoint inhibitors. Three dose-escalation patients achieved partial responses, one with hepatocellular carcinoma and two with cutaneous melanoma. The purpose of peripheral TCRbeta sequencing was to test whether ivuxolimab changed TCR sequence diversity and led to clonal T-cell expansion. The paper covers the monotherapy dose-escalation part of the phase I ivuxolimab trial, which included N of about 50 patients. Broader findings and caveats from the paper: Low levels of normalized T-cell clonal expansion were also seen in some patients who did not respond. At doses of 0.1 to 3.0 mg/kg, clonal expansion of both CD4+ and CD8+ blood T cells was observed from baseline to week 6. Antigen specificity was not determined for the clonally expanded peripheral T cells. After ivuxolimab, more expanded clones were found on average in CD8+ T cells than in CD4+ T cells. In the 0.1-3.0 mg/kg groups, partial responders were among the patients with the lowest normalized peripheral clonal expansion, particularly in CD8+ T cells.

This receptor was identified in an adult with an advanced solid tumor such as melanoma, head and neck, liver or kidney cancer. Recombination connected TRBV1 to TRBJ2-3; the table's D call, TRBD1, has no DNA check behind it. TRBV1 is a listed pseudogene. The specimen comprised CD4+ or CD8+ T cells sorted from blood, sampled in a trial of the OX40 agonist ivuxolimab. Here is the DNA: TGCACCAGCAGCCAATGGAATTCGGGACAGGGAAGAGCAGATACGCAGTATTTT. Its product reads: CTSSQWNSGQGRADTQYF.